Listed here are 5 T cell receptor beta chains from one sample, sequenced in a study of blood T cell repertoires in COVID-19. Method: immunoSEQ multiplex PCR; TCRdb's copy keeps in-frame clones and lacks some. Here the sample spans some 400,000 clones, roughly 77% being singletons. The sample comprised peripheral blood. All receptors derive from a human donor with acute or convalescent COVID-19. The donor label of this sample is uncertain.

The V gene is TRBV27, the J gene TRBJ2-7; 12 bases match TRBD1. Germline CDR1 reads MNHEY; CDR2 reads SMNVEV (reference sequence). The CDR3 sequence is 19 residues long. Trimming at V came to 3 bases and at J to 2 bases, leaving 14 bases not matched to a gene. For the CDR3, the DNA is TGTGCCAGCAGTTTTCTCGGGACAGGGGGCTCGCGGGTCCCCTACGAGCAGTACTTC. Translating gives CASSFLGTGGSRVPYEQYF.

The CDR3 protein is CASSATGFNTEAFF. CDR3 DNA: TGTGCCAGCAGCGCGACAGGGTTTAACACTGAAGCTTTCTTT. This rearrangement joins TRBV11-2 to TRBJ1-1; 7 bases are shared with TRBD1. CDR1 and CDR2 from the germline V gene are SGHAT and FQNNGV. This CDR3 has 14 amino acids. V gave up 5 bases and J gave up 2 bases; unmatched junction bases: 5.

This chain joins TRBV5-6 and TRBJ1-3; no reliable D call. Trimming stripped 4 bases from V and 0 bases from J, with 8 bases between. In germline, CDR1 is SGHDT, CDR2 YYEEEE. The CDR3 sequence is 14 residues long. The CDR3 is CASSIGSSGNTIYF. The CDR3 DNA follows: TGTGCCAGCAGCATCGGGAGCTCTGGAAACACCATATATTTT.

The chain couples TRBV29-1 to TRBJ1-1; 8 nucleotides align to TRBD1. Unmatched junction bases numbered 8, after V lost 7 bases and J lost 4 bases. This CDR3 region has 13 residues. Germline-derived CDR1 and CDR2 are SQVTM and ANQGSEA. CDR3 amino acids: CSADRGWGTEAFF. CDR3 bases: TGCAGCGCCGACAGGGGATGGGGCACTGAAGCTTTCTTT.

This rearrangement joins TRBV19 to TRBJ1-2; D gene ambiguous. The CDR3 totals 13 residues. Between the trimmed V and J ends, which lost 8 bases and 0 bases, there was a span of 10 bases. Germline V gives CDR1 LNHDA, CDR2 SQIVND (reference sequence). Here the CDR3 DNA reads TGTGCCAGTCGCAGGAACGCTAACTATGGCTACACCTTC. Translated: CASRRNANYGYTF.